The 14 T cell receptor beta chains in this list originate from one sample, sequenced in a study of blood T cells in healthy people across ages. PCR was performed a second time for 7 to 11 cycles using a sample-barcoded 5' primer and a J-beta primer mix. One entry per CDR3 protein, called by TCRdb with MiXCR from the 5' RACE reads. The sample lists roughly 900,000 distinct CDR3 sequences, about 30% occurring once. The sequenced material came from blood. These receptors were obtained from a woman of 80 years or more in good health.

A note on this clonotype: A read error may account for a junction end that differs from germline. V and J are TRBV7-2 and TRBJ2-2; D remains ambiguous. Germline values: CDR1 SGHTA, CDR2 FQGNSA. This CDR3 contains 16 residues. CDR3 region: CASRPRATSNIGELFF. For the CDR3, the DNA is TGTGCCAGCAGACCCCGGGCGACGTCGAACATCGGGGAGCTGTTTTTT.

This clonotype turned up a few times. CDR3 region: CASRVPLGTQYF. For the CDR3, the DNA is TGTGCCAGCAGGGTCCCGCTTGGGACGCAGTATTTT. The chain uses TRBV27 and TRBJ2-3; the D is unclear. Germline V lookup: CDR1 MNHEY, CDR2 SMNVEV (reference sequence). CDR3 size: 12 residues. The V end was cut by 6 bases, the J end by 9 bases, with 13 bases between.

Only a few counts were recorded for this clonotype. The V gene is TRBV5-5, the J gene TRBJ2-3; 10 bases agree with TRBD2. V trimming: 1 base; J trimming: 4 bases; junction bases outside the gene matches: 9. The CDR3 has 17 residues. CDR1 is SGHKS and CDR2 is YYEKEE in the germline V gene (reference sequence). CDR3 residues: CASSLLERGGLADTQYF. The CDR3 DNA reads TGTGCCAGCAGCTTGCTTGAGCGGGGGGGCTTGGCAGATACGCAGTATTTT.

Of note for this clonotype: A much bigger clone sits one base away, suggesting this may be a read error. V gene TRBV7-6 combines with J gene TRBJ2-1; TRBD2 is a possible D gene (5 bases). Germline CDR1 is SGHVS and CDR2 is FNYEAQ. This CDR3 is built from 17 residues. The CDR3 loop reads CASSLESGIVSYNERFF. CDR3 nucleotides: TGTGCCAGCAGCTTAGAAAGCGGAATAGTTTCCTACAATGAGCGGTTCTTC.

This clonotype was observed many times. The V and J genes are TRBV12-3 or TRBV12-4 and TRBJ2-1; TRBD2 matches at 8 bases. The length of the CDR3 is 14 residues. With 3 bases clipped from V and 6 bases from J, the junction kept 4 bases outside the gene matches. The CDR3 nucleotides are TGTGCCAGCAGTTTCCAACGGGGGGGCAATGAGCAGTTCTTC. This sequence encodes CASSFQRGGNEQFF.

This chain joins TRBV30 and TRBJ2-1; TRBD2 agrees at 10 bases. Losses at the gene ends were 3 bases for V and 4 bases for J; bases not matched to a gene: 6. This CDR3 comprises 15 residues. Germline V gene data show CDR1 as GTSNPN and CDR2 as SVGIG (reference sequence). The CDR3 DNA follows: TGTGCCTGGAGAAGACTAGCGGGCTCTTACAATGAGCAGTTCTTC. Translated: CAWRRLAGSYNEQFF. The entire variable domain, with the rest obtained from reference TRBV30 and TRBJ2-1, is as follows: SQTIHQWPATLVQPVGSPLSLECTVEGTSNPNLYWYRQAAGRGLQLLFYSVGIGQISSEVPQNLSASRPQDRQFILSSKKLLLSDSGFYLCAWRRLAGSYNEQFFGPGTRLTVL.

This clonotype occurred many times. In DNA form, the CDR3 reads TGTGCCAGCAGCTTATATGGGACCCCCGGGCCGGAAGCTTTCTTT. As protein: CASSLYGTPGPEAFF. The gene calls are TRBV7-2 and TRBJ1-1, with D possibly matching TRBD1 (5 bases). V lost 2 bases, J lost 8 bases, and 18 bases lay in between. Germline loops: CDR1 SGHTA, CDR2 FQGNSA. The CDR3 has 15 residues.

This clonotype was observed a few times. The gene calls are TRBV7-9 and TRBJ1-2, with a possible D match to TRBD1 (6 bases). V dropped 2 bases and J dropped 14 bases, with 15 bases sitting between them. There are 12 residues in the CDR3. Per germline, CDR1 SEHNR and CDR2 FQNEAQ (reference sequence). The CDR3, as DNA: TGTGCCAGCAGCTTAAGAAGGGACACGGAAACCTTC. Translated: CASSLRRDTETF.

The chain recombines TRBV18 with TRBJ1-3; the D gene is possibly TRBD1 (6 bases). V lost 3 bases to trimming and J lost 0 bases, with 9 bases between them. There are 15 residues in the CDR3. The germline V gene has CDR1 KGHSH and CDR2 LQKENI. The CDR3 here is CASSPTQGSGNTIYF. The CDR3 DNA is TGTGCCAGCTCACCCACACAGGGCTCTGGAAACACCATATATTTT.

The CDR3 protein is CSRWWSNEQFF. The CDR3, as DNA: TGCAGCCGCTGGTGGAGCAATGAGCAGTTCTTC. V is TRBV29-1 and J is TRBJ2-1, with D hard to call. In germline, CDR1 is SQVTM, CDR2 ANQGSEA. V gave up 8 bases and J gave up 6 bases, with 11 bases separating them. The CDR3 length is 11 residues.

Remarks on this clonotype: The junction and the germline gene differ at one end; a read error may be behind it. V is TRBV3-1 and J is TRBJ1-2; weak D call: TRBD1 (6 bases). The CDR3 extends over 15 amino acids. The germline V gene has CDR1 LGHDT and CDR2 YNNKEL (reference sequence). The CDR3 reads CAGSQYGGDNYGYTF. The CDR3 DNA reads TGTGCCGGCAGCCAATACGGGGGCGATAACTATGGCTACACCTTC.

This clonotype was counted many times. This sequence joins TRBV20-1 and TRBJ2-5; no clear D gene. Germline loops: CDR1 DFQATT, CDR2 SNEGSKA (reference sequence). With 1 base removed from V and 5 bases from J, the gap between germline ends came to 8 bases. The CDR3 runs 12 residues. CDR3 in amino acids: CSARVPPETQYF. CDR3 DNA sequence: TGCAGTGCTAGAGTACCCCCCGAGACCCAGTACTTC.

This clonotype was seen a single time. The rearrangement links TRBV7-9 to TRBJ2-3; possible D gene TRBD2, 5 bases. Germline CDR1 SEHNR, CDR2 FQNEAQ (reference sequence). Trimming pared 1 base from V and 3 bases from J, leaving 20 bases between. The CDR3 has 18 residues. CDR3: CASSLERKSIWETDTQYF. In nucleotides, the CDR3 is TGTGCCAGCAGCTTAGAGAGGAAAAGTATTTGGGAGACAGATACGCAGTATTTT.

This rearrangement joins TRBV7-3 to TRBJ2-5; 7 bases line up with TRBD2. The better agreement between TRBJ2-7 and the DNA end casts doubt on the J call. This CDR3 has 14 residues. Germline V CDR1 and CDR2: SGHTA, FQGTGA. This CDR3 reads CASSLNGRTSEQYF. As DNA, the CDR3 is TGTGCCAGCAGCTTAAACGGGAGGACTAGCGAGCAGTACTTC.